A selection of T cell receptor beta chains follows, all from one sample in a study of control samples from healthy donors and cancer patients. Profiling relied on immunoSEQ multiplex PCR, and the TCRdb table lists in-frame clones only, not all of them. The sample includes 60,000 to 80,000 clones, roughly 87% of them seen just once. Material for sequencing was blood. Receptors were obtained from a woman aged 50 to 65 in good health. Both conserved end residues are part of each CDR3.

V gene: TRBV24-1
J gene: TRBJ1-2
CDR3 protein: CATSDLRKGSGGYTF

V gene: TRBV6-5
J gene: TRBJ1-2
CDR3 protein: CASRVNREWAYGYTF

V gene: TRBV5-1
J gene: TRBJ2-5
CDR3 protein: CASSPYRGQISETQYF

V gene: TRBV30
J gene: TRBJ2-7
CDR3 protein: CAWTPLAGGPRPQYF

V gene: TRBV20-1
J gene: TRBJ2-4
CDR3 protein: CSASVGQVAKNIQYF

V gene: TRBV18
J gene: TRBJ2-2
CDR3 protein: CASSPRGQPDTGELFF

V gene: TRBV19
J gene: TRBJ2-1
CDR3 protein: CASSLMGLAEHNEQFF

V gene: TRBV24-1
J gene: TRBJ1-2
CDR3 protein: CATSDPPKDYGYTF

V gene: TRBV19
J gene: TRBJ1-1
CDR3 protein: CASSRGENTEAFF

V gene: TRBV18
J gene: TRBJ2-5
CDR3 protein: CASSPPQEETQYF